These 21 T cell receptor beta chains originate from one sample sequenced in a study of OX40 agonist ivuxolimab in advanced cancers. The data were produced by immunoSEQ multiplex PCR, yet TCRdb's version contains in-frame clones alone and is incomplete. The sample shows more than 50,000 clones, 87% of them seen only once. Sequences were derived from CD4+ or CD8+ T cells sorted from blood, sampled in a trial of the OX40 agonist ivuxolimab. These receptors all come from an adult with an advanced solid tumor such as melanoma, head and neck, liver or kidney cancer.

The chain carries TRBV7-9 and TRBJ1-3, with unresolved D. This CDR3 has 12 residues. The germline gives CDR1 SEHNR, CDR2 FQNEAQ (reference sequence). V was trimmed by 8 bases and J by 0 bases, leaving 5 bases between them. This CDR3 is CASRGSGNTIYF. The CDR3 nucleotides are TGTGCCAGCCGGGGCTCTGGAAACACCATATATTTT.

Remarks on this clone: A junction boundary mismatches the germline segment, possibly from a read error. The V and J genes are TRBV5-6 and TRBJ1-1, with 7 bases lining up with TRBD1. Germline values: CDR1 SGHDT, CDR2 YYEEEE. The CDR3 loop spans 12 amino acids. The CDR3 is CASSGGQPNDYF. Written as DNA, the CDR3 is TGTGCCAGCAGCGGGGGACAGCCCAACGACTACTTT.

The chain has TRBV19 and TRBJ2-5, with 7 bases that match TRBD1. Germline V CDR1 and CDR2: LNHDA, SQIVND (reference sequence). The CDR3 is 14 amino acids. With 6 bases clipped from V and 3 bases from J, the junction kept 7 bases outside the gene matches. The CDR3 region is CASRAFTGEETQYF. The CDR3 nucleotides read TGTGCCAGTAGAGCCTTCACAGGGGAAGAGACCCAGTACTTC.

The CDR3 protein is CASNLGKNTEAFF. The CDR3 DNA reads TGTGCCAGCAATTTAGGGAAGAACACTGAAGCTTTCTTT. The V and J genes are TRBV6-5 and TRBJ1-1; D not resolved. The germline V and J ends were trimmed by 7 bases and 1 base, with 10 bases remaining between them. CDR1 is MNHEY, CDR2 SVGAGI, per germline. The CDR3 runs to 13 residues.

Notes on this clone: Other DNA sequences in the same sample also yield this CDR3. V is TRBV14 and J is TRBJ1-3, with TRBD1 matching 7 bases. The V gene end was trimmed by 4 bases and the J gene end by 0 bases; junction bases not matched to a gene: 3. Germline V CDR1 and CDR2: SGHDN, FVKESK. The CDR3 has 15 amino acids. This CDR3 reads CASSPGQHSGNTIYF. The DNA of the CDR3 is TGTGCCAGCAGCCCGGGACAGCACTCTGGAAACACCATATATTTT.

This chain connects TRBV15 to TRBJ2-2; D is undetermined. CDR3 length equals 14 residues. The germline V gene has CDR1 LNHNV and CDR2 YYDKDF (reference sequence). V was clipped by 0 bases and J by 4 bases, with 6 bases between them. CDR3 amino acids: CATSRDKGTGELFF. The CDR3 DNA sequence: TGTGCCACCAGCAGAGATAAGGGCACCGGGGAGCTGTTTTTT.

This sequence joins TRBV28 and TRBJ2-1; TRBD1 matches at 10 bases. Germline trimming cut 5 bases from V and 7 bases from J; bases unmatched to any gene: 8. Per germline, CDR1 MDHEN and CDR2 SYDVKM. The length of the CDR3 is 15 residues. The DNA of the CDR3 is TGTGCCAGCAGTACCCGACAGGGGGCGCCGAATGAGCAGTTCTTC. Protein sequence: CASSTRQGAPNEQFF.

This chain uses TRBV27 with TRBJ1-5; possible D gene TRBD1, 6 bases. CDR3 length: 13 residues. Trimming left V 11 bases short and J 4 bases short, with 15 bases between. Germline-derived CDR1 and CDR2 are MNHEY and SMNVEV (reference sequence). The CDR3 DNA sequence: TGTGCCGGCCGAAACAGGGCGAATCAGCCCCAGCATTTT. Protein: CAGRNRANQPQHF.

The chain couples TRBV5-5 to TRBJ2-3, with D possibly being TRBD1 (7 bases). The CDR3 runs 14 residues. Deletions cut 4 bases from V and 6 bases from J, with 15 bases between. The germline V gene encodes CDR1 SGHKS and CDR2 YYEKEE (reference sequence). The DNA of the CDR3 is TGTGCCAGCAGCCCCCAGGGGGGCGGGGATACGCAGTATTTT. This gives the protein CASSPQGGGDTQYF.

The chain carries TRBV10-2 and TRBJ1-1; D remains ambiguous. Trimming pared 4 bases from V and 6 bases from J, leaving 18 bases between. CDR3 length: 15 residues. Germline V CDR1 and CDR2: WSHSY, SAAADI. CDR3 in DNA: TGCGCCAGCAGTGCTAGCACTCGAGGGATCGCTGAAGCTTTCTTT. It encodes CASSASTRGIAEAFF.

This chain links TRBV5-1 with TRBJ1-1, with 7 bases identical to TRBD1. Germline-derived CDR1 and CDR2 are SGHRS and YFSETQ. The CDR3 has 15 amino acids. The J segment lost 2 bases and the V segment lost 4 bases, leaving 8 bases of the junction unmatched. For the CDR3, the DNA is TGCGCCAGCAGCCAAGGGGGCTTCACTAACACTGAAGCTTTCTTT. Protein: CASSQGGFTNTEAFF. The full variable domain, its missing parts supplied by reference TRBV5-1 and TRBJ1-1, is KAGVTQTPRYLIKTRGQQVTLSCSPISGHRSVSWYQQTPGQGLQFLFEYFSETQRNKGNFPGRFSGRQFSNSRSEMNVSTLELGDSALYLCASSQGGFTNTEAFFGQGTRLTVV.

CDR3 sequence: CAISESGGGTEAFF. The CDR3 bases are TGTGCCATCAGTGAGTCGGGGGGTGGAACTGAAGCTTTCTTT. This chain uses TRBV10-3 with TRBJ1-1; tentative D call: TRBD1 (5 bases). The V gene's germline CDR1 is ENHRY and CDR2 SYGVKD. V shed 0 bases and J shed 5 bases, with 10 bases lying between them. This CDR3 is built from 14 residues.

DNA for the CDR3: TGTGCCAGCAGTTTCGCAGGGTTGAATGAAAAACTGTTTTTT. Amino acids: CASSFAGLNEKLFF. The chain uses TRBV27 and TRBJ1-4; D is perhaps TRBD1 (5 bases). V was pared by 3 bases and J by 5 bases, with 10 bases between. In germline, CDR1 is MNHEY, CDR2 SMNVEV (reference sequence). The CDR3 loop spans 14 amino acids.

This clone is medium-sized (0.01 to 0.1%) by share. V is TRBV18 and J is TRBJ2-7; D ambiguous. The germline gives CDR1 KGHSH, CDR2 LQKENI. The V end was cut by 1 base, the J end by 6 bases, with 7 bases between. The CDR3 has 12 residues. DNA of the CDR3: TGTGCCAGCTCACCACAGTCTGCCGAGCAGTACTTC. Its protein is CASSPQSAEQYF.

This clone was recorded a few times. This CDR3 reads CASGHRGDNEKLFF. CDR3 bases: TGTGCCAGCGGGCACAGGGGTGATAATGAAAAACTGTTTTTT. J is TRBJ1-4 and V is TRBV2; 7 bases align to TRBD1. Germline assignment: CDR1 SNHLY and CDR2 FYNNEI. J lost 4 bases, V lost 8 bases, and 7 bases had no gene match. There are 14 residues in the CDR3.

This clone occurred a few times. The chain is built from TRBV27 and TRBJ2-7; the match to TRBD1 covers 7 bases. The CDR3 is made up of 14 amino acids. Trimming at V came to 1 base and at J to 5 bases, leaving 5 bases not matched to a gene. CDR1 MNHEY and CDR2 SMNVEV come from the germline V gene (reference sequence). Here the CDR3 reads CASSLLGDRNEQYF. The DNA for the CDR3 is TGTGCCAGCAGTTTATTGGGGGACAGAAACGAGCAGTACTTC.

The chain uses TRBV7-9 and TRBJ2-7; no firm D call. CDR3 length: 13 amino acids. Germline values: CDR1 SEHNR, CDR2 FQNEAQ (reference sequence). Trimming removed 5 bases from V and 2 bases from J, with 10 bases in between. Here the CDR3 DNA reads TGTGCCAGCAGCCCGGGCCCAACCTACGAGCAGTACTTC. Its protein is CASSPGPTYEQYF.

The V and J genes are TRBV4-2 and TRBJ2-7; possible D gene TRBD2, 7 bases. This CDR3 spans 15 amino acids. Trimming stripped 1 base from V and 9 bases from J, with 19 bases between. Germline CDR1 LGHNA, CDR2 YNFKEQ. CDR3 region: CASSQGGRGQLGQYF. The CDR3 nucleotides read TGTGCCAGCAGCCAAGGAGGGCGGGGGCAGTTGGGGCAGTACTTC.

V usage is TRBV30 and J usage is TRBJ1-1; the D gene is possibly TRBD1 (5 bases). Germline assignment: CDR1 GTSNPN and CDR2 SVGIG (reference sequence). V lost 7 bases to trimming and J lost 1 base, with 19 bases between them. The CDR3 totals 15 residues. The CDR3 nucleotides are TGTGCCTCCGCTAGACCCCCAGGGAGGAACACTGAAGCTTTCTTT. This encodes CASARPPGRNTEAFF.

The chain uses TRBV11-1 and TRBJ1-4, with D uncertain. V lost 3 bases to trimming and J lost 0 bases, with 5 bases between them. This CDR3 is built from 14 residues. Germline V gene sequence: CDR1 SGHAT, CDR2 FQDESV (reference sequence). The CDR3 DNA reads TGTGCCAGCAGCTTCAGTGCAACTAATGAAAAACTGTTTTTT. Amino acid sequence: CASSFSATNEKLFF.

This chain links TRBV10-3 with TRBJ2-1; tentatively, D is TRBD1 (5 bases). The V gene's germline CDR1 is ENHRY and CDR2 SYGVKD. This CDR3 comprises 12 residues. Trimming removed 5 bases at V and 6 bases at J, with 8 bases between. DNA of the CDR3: TGTGCCATCAGTAGGGGTAGCAATGAGCAGTTCTTC. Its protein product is CAISRGSNEQFF.